The next 18 T cell receptor beta chains were all read from a single sample in a study of PD-1 blockade in classical Hodgkin lymphoma. The method was immunoSEQ multiplex PCR; TCRdb's version includes in-frame clones alone and lacks a portion of them. The table includes about 110,000 clones, roughly nine tenths detected once. All patients relapsed after autologous stem cell transplantation, and brentuximab vedotin exposure varied. The input for sequencing was peripheral blood mononuclear cells (PBMCs), taken before the second cycle of nivolumab. The receptors here all came from a human donor with classical Hodgkin lymphoma.

V and J are TRBV6-5 and TRBJ1-1, with D unresolved. Germline assignment: CDR1 MNHEY and CDR2 SVGAGI. V lost 4 bases and J 0 bases, leaving 9 bases between the germline ends. The CDR3 loop spans 14 amino acids. CDR3 residues: CASSSDSLNTEAFF. CDR3 sequence (DNA): TGTGCCAGCAGTTCCGATAGCTTGAACACTGAAGCTTTCTTT.

This rearrangement joins TRBV7-8 to TRBJ2-7; tentatively, D is TRBD1 or TRBD2 (5 bases each). Per the germline V gene, CDR1 is SGHVS and CDR2 is FQNEAQ. The germline V and J ends were trimmed by 5 bases and 4 bases, with 18 bases remaining between them. This CDR3 is built from 15 residues. The CDR3 nucleotides read TGTGCCAGCAGCGACCGGGGCAGGCGCCTATACGAGCAGTACTTC. Encoded protein: CASSDRGRRLYEQYF.

In its sample, this clone was seen once. The genes are TRBV11-1 and TRBJ2-7; 8 bases are a match to TRBD1. V shed 5 bases and J 3 bases; nucleotides not matched to a gene: 6. The germline V gene has CDR1 SGHAT and CDR2 FQDESV (reference sequence). The CDR3 extends over 14 amino acids. The CDR3 spells CASSPRTGNYEQYF. DNA for the CDR3: TGTGCCAGCAGCCCACGGACAGGGAACTACGAGCAGTACTTC. The whole variable domain, filled in from reference TRBV11-1 and TRBJ2-7, reads EAEVAQSPRYKITEKSQAVAFWCDPISGHATLYWYRQILGQGPELLVQFQDESVVDDSQLPKDRFSAERLKGVDSTLKIQPAELGDSAMYLCASSPRTGNYEQYFGPGTRLTVT.

J is TRBJ1-2 and V is TRBV28; D remains unclear. Deletions cut 3 bases from V and 5 bases from J, with 13 bases between. This CDR3 has 14 residues. CDR1 and CDR2 from the germline V gene are MDHEN and SYDVKM. The CDR3 loop is CASSFGPQAYGYTF. In nucleotides, the CDR3 is TGTGCCAGCAGTTTCGGGCCCCAGGCGTATGGCTACACCTTC.

By sample fraction, this clone is medium-sized. This chain links TRBV10-1 with TRBJ2-2; D may be TRBD2 (6 bases). The CDR3 contains 17 residues. Germline-derived CDR1 and CDR2 are WNHNN and SYGVQD (reference sequence). V lost 0 bases, J lost 0 bases, and 11 bases lay in between. The CDR3 here is CASSESEGSSNTGELFF. The CDR3 region has the DNA TGCGCCAGCAGTGAGTCGGAGGGGTCATCGAACACCGGGGAGCTGTTTTTT.

The V call is TRBV4-2, the J call TRBJ1-2, with TRBD1 matching 8 bases. Germline assignment: CDR1 LGHNA and CDR2 YNFKEQ. After removal of 4 bases from V and 5 bases from J, the junction contained 9 bases not matched to a gene. The CDR3 has 15 residues. Written as DNA, the CDR3 is TGTGCCAGCAGCCCAAAGGACAGGGAGGAGTATGGCTACACCTTC. Encoded protein: CASSPKDREEYGYTF.

CDR3 sequence reads: CASLPDQGTRTEAFF. DNA for the CDR3: TGTGCCAGCCTCCCCGACCAGGGCACCCGCACTGAAGCTTTCTTT. This rearrangement joins TRBV18 to TRBJ1-1, with D tentatively TRBD1 (5 bases). Germline loops: CDR1 KGHSH, CDR2 LQKENI. V was clipped by 8 bases and J by 4 bases, with 20 bases between them. This CDR3 contains 15 residues.

This chain joins TRBV4-3 and TRBJ2-7; D unresolved. The CDR3 spans 18 residues. Deletions cut 2 bases from V and 4 bases from J, with 24 bases between. Germline V gives CDR1 LGHNA, CDR2 YSLEER. The CDR3 reads CASSQRLLRWPRFYEQYF. CDR3 nucleotide sequence: TGCGCCAGCAGCCAAAGACTGCTGCGGTGGCCGCGGTTTTACGAGCAGTACTTC.

The chain recombines TRBV7-2 with TRBJ1-2; TRBD1 aligns across 7 bases. Germline values: CDR1 SGHTA, CDR2 FQGNSA. The CDR3 covers 14 residues. Trimming removed 3 bases from V and 5 bases from J; junction bases left unmatched: 6. CDR3 residues: CASSFATGRYGYTF. Here the CDR3 DNA reads TGTGCCAGCAGCTTTGCGACAGGGAGGTATGGCTACACCTTC.

V gene TRBV27 combines with J gene TRBJ1-1, with 8 bases identical to TRBD1. There are 14 residues in the CDR3. Germline CDR1 reads MNHEY; CDR2 reads SMNVEV (reference sequence). The V and J ends lost 4 bases and 4 bases, in that order; junction bases with no gene match: 5. Here the CDR3 DNA reads TGTGCCAGCAGTTCAGCAGGGGGCCGCACTGAAGCTTTCTTT. Its translation: CASSSAGGRTEAFF.

V usage is TRBV11-2 and J usage is TRBJ1-6; D gene ambiguous. This CDR3 region has 14 residues. Trimming removed 5 bases at V and 7 bases at J, with 12 bases between. CDR1 and CDR2 (germline): SGHAT, FQNNGV. The CDR3 spells CASSPARPNSPLHF. DNA for the CDR3: TGTGCCAGCAGCCCCGCCCGCCCCAATTCACCCCTCCACTTT.

J is TRBJ1-1 and V is TRBV18; 7 bases are shared with TRBD1. From germline, CDR1 is KGHSH and CDR2 LQKENI. Germline trimming cut 4 bases from V and 1 base from J; bases unmatched to any gene: 0. There are 13 residues in the CDR3. CDR3 loop: CASSRTGNTEAFF. CDR3 DNA: TGTGCCAGCTCACGGACAGGGAACACTGAAGCTTTCTTT.

The chain uses TRBV27 and TRBJ2-3; perhaps TRBD2 as D (5 bases). The CDR3 has 17 residues. V lost 4 bases and J lost 6, with 23 bases in between. CDR1 MNHEY and CDR2 SMNVEV come from the germline V gene (reference sequence). The CDR3 region is CASSYAGLEVRADTQYF. The CDR3 DNA reads as TGTGCCAGCAGTTATGCGGGCCTAGAGGTTCGCGCGGATACGCAGTATTTT.

This clone was seen once. The V call is TRBV27, the J call TRBJ2-7; D is possibly TRBD1 or TRBD2 (7 bases each). Trimming stripped 4 bases from V and 3 bases from J, with 13 bases between. The CDR3 consists of 14 residues. Germline V gene lookup returns CDR1 MNHEY and CDR2 SMNVEV (reference sequence). CDR3 coding DNA: TGTGCCAGCAGTTGGGGGGGACAGTTCTACGAGCAGTACTTC. Protein: CASSWGGQFYEQYF.

This clone was seen only once. The gene calls are TRBV4-1 and TRBJ2-6; D is possibly TRBD1 (6 bases). Trimming stripped 2 bases from V and 3 bases from J, with 14 bases between. Germline V CDR1 and CDR2: MGHRA, YSYEKL. The CDR3 has 17 residues. As DNA, the CDR3 is TGCGCCAGCAGCCAACCTTTAAAGGGGGTTGGGGCCAACGTCCTGACTTTC. Protein product: CASSQPLKGVGANVLTF.

The chain links TRBV28 to TRBJ2-7; D not resolved. Per germline, CDR1 MDHEN and CDR2 SYDVKM. The CDR3 spans 12 residues. Trimming took off 6 bases at V and 7 bases at J, with 13 bases between the two ends. The CDR3 here is CASSHKTWEQYF. In nucleotides, the CDR3 is TGTGCCAGCAGCCACAAAACTTGGGAGCAGTACTTC.

J is TRBJ1-3 and V is TRBV2; 7 bases are shared with TRBD1. V shed 6 bases and J 4 bases; nucleotides not matched to a gene: 6. The CDR3 length is 14 residues. In germline, CDR1 is SNHLY, CDR2 FYNNEI. The CDR3: CASRTGTTGNTIYF. The CDR3 DNA is TGTGCCAGCAGGACAGGGACGACGGGAAACACCATATATTTT.

The chain links TRBV29-1 to TRBJ2-7, with D hard to call. Germline lookup yields CDR1 SQVTM and CDR2 ANQGSEA. This CDR3 has 13 amino acids. The V gene lost 0 bases and the J gene lost 2 bases, with 8 bases spanning the gap. Here the CDR3 reads CSVEDELAYEQYF. CDR3 bases: TGCAGCGTTGAAGATGAGCTAGCCTACGAGCAGTACTTC.